A single sample is the source of the 29 T cell receptor beta chains below, sequenced in a study of blood T cell repertoires in COVID-19. Produced via immunoSEQ multiplex PCR; TCRdb's table is partial and in-frame only. The sample contains around 250,000 clones, about four fifths of which appear only once. The specimen was PBMCs or T cells enriched from blood (not recorded which). The source of these receptors is a man in his forties who had been exposed to COVID-19.

The V gene is TRBV30, the J gene TRBJ1-2; the match to TRBD1 covers 8 bases. This CDR3 spans 20 amino acids. V lost 0 bases, J lost 2 bases, and 20 bases stayed unmatched. Germline loops: CDR1 GTSNPN, CDR2 SVGIG (reference sequence). CDR3 bases: TGTGCCTGGAGTGTGGAACTCTTTCTGAGTACAGGGGGAAAAAACTATGGCTACACCTTC. Translated: CAWSVELFLSTGGKNYGYTF. The full variable domain, in which reference TRBV30 and TRBJ1-2 provide the parts outside the CDR3, is SQTIHQWPATLVQPVGSPLSLECTVEGTSNPNLYWYRQAAGRGLQLLFYSVGIGQISSEVPQNLSASRPQDRQFILSSKKLLLSDSGFYLCAWSVELFLSTGGKNYGYTFGSGTRLTVV.

The V call is TRBV4-2, the J call TRBJ2-2; no firm D call. V shed 1 base and J shed 7 bases, with 7 bases lying between them. This CDR3 is built from 13 residues. The V gene's germline CDR1 is LGHNA and CDR2 YNFKEQ. CDR3 coding DNA: TGTGCCAGCAGCCAAGTATCGGGCGGGGAGCTGTTTTTT. Translated, it gives CASSQVSGGELFF.

The chain carries TRBV5-4 and TRBJ2-3; 15 nucleotides line up with TRBD2. CDR1 is SGHNT, CDR2 YYREEE, per germline (reference sequence). The CDR3 runs 20 residues. The V segment lost 4 bases and the J segment 5 bases; nucleotides outside the gene matches: 17. The CDR3 loop is CASSGAGTGPGLAGGDTQYF. The DNA for the CDR3 is TGTGCCAGCAGCGGAGCCGGGACAGGCCCGGGACTAGCGGGAGGAGATACGCAGTATTTT.

This clone has more than one count but fewer than ten. The chain has TRBV30 and TRBJ1-4, with 7 bases identical to TRBD1. The CDR3 is 15 residues long. The germline V gene has CDR1 GTSNPN and CDR2 SVGIG (reference sequence). V dropped 3 bases and J dropped 6; count of bases not matched to a gene: 10. The CDR3 bases are TGTGCCTGGAGGAGGTTCGGCAGGGGGGATGAAAAACTGTTTTTT. This gives the protein CAWRRFGRGDEKLFF.

As for this clone: The sample contains more than one DNA sequence encoding this CDR3. This chain joins TRBV4-1 and TRBJ1-2; D gene unclear. The CDR3 sequence is 13 residues long. Germline assignment: CDR1 MGHRA and CDR2 YSYEKL. V was cut by 3 bases and J by 2 bases, with 7 bases left in between. The CDR3 DNA reads TGCGCCAGCAGCCAGACTCGAAACTATGGCTACACCTTC. Its translation: CASSQTRNYGYTF.

The J gene is TRBJ1-2, the V gene TRBV5-1; D possibly corresponds to TRBD1 (6 bases). Trimming took off 0 bases at V and 4 bases at J, with 10 bases between the two ends. CDR3 length: 14 amino acids. Germline V lookup: CDR1 SGHRS, CDR2 YFSETQ. CDR3 nucleotide sequence: TGCGCCAGCAGCTTGGACAGGGCTACCTATGGCTACACCTTC. Translated, it gives CASSLDRATYGYTF.

This chain uses TRBV27 with TRBJ1-2, with 7 bases identical to TRBD1. CDR1 is MNHEY and CDR2 is SMNVEV in the germline V gene (reference sequence). The CDR3 is 18 residues long. J was trimmed by 1 base and V by 5 bases; bases with no gene match: 16. This CDR3 is CASSVRRQGVKFNYGYTF. CDR3 in DNA: TGTGCCAGCAGTGTTAGGCGGCAGGGGGTAAAATTTAACTATGGCTACACCTTC.

The chain has TRBV6-6 and TRBJ2-3, with D tentatively TRBD1 (5 bases). The CDR3 is 16 amino acids. V lost 5 bases and J 1 base, leaving 16 bases between the germline ends. Germline assignment: CDR1 MNHNY and CDR2 SVGAGI (reference sequence). The CDR3: CASSQLLAGRTDTQYF. The CDR3 DNA reads as TGTGCCAGCAGTCAACTGCTGGCAGGGCGCACAGATACGCAGTATTTT.

J is TRBJ2-1 and V is TRBV24-1, with D perhaps matching TRBD2 (5 bases). CDR3 length equals 14 residues. Trimming pared 4 bases from V and 4 bases from J, leaving 10 bases between. Germline V gene lookup returns CDR1 KGHDR and CDR2 SFDVKD. In nucleotides, the CDR3 is TGTGCCACCAGTGAAGGACGAGGGTACAATGAGCAGTTCTTC. Protein: CATSEGRGYNEQFF.

The gene calls are TRBV11-3 and TRBJ2-1, with 8 nucleotides matching TRBD1. The CDR3 covers 15 residues. Germline lookup yields CDR1 SGHNT and CDR2 YENEEA. V was pared by 3 bases and J by 0 bases, with 1 base of the junction left unmatched. The CDR3 region is CASSFDRGSYNEQFF. CDR3 DNA sequence: TGTGCCAGCAGCTTTGACAGGGGCTCCTACAATGAGCAGTTCTTC.

The J gene is TRBJ1-1, the V gene TRBV7-3; D is undetermined. Trimming pared 3 bases from V and 4 bases from J, leaving 9 bases between. There are 13 residues in the CDR3. Germline V gene lookup returns CDR1 SGHTA and CDR2 FQGTGA. The CDR3 nucleotides read TGTGCCAGCAGCTTGGGAGGAGGCACTGAAGCTTTCTTT. Translated: CASSLGGGTEAFF.

Only one count was recorded for this clone. The chain employs TRBV7-6 and TRBJ1-6; D is ambiguous. CDR1 is SGHVS, CDR2 FNYEAQ, per germline. V was cut by 5 bases and J by 7 bases, with 9 bases left in between. This CDR3 is built from 13 residues. The CDR3 loop is CASSNRVNSPLHF. The CDR3 DNA reads as TGTGCCAGCAGCAACAGAGTAAATTCACCCCTCCACTTT.

This clone was detected many times. The gene calls are TRBV2 and TRBJ2-7; the match to TRBD1 covers 10 bases. This CDR3 contains 15 residues. CDR1 and CDR2 (germline): SNHLY, FYNNEI. Trimming removed 5 bases from V and 7 bases from J; junction bases left unmatched: 11. The CDR3 reads CASSNAGTGVLEQYF. CDR3 nucleotide sequence: TGTGCCAGCAGTAACGCCGGGACAGGGGTTCTGGAGCAGTACTTC.

This sequence joins TRBV7-9 and TRBJ1-3; D perhaps matches TRBD1 (5 bases). The CDR3 length is 15 residues. Germline V gene lookup returns CDR1 SEHNR and CDR2 FQNEAQ (reference sequence). The V end lost 5 bases, the J end lost 8 bases, and 19 bases lay between the germline ends. CDR3 in DNA: TGTGCCAGCAGCATCGGCGACGCAGGGCTTGACACCATATATTTT. It codes for CASSIGDAGLDTIYF.

The V and J genes are TRBV5-4 and TRBJ2-2, with a possible D match to TRBD1 (5 bases). The CDR3 spans 12 residues. CDR1 is SGHNT and CDR2 is YYREEE in the germline V gene (reference sequence). V was cut by 9 bases and J by 6 bases, with 12 bases left in between. CDR3 bases: TGTGCCAACGCAGGGATGGCCGGGGAGCTGTTTTTT. Translating it yields CANAGMAGELFF.

The rearrangement uses TRBV27 and TRBJ2-3; 8 bases fit TRBD1. The CDR3 runs to 19 residues. V trimming: 9 bases; J trimming: 2 bases; junction bases outside the gene matches: 22. The germline CDR1 and CDR2 sequences are MNHEY and SMNVEV (reference sequence). In DNA form, the CDR3 reads TGTGCCAGTAGCAAAACGGGACAGGTTTTTTTGGGTTCCACAGATACGCAGTATTTT. Residues: CASSKTGQVFLGSTDTQYF.

This clone was picked up one time. This chain links TRBV2 with TRBJ2-5; TRBD1 aligns across 7 bases. The ends lost 6 bases at V and 3 bases at J; junction bases unmatched: 4. This CDR3 comprises 13 residues. CDR1 SNHLY and CDR2 FYNNEI come from the germline V gene. CDR3 residues: CASRAGTEETQYF. In DNA, the CDR3 is TGTGCCAGCAGGGCTGGGACAGAAGAGACCCAGTACTTC.

Turning to this clone: Other DNA sequences of this sample code for an identical CDR3. The chain has TRBV6-5 and TRBJ1-5; possible D gene TRBD1, 5 bases. V was pared by 2 bases and J by 4 bases, with 9 bases between. CDR3 length: 14 amino acids. Germline CDR1 MNHEY, CDR2 SVGAGI. The CDR3 reads CASSYVQGNQPQHF. The CDR3 region has the DNA TGTGCCAGCAGTTACGTTCAGGGTAATCAGCCCCAGCATTTT.

The J gene is TRBJ2-1, the V gene TRBV7-9; 14 bases are a match to TRBD2. The germline gives CDR1 SEHNR, CDR2 FQNEAQ (reference sequence). Trimming at V came to 5 bases and at J to 5 bases, leaving 11 bases not matched to a gene. The CDR3 has 18 residues. The CDR3: CASSPGLAGGLSDNEQFF. The CDR3 region has the DNA TGTGCCAGCAGCCCCGGACTAGCGGGAGGTTTAAGCGACAATGAGCAGTTCTTC. The full variable domain, with the rest looked up from reference TRBV7-9 and TRBJ2-1, is DTGVSQNPRHKITKRGQNVTFRCDPISEHNRLYWYRQTLGQGPEFLTYFQNEAQLEKSRLLSDRFSAERPKGSFSTLEIQRTEQGDSAMYLCASSPGLAGGLSDNEQFFGPGTRLTVL.

The V gene is TRBV6-5, the J gene TRBJ2-1; 7 bases align to TRBD2. The trim removed 0 bases at V and 5 bases at J, leaving 4 bases unmatched. CDR1 is MNHEY and CDR2 is SVGAGI in the germline V gene. This CDR3 has 15 residues. This chain's CDR3 is CASSYSLAKNNEQFF. CDR3 in DNA: TGTGCCAGCAGTTACTCACTAGCGAAGAACAATGAGCAGTTCTTC.

This clone has only a few counts. The chain recombines TRBV30 with TRBJ1-2; D remains unclear. The germline V gene encodes CDR1 GTSNPN and CDR2 SVGIG (reference sequence). V gave up 2 bases and J gave up 4 bases, with 8 bases separating them. The CDR3 loop spans 12 amino acids. CDR3 amino acids: CAWSSQIYGYTF. CDR3 coding DNA: TGTGCCTGGAGTTCCCAGATCTATGGCTACACCTTC.

The V call is TRBV29-1, the J call TRBJ1-1, with 10 positions matching TRBD1. The junction had 9 bases not matched to a gene; V was cut back by 7 bases and J by 10 bases. The CDR3 extends over 12 amino acids. CDR1 is SQVTM, CDR2 ANQGSEA, per germline. The CDR3 region is CSASRQGAGAFF. DNA for the CDR3: TGCAGCGCCTCAAGACAGGGGGCCGGAGCTTTCTTT.

CDR3 residues: CASSSTGGNYEQYF. CDR3 coding DNA: TGTGCCAGCAGCTCGACAGGGGGGAACTACGAGCAGTACTTC. The gene calls are TRBV7-9 and TRBJ2-7; TRBD1 agrees at 9 bases. Germline V gives CDR1 SEHNR, CDR2 FQNEAQ (reference sequence). The CDR3 covers 14 residues. The V gene end was trimmed by 4 bases and the J gene end by 3 bases; junction bases not matched to a gene: 4.

The chain joins TRBV18 to TRBJ1-1; D not resolved. CDR1 is KGHSH and CDR2 is LQKENI in the germline V gene. Trimming shortened V by 3 bases and J by 0 bases, and 11 bases separated the two germline ends. The CDR3 contains 15 residues. The CDR3 region is CASSPSVTMNTEAFF. The CDR3, as DNA: TGTGCCAGCTCACCTTCGGTTACGATGAACACTGAAGCTTTCTTT. Filled out from reference TRBV18 and TRBJ1-1, the complete variable domain reads NAGVMQNPRHLVRRRGQEARLRCSPMKGHSHVYWYRQLPEEGLKFMVYLQKENIIDESGMPKERFSAEFPKEGPSILRIQQVVRGDSAAYFCASSPSVTMNTEAFFGQGTRLTVV.

V is TRBV7-6 and J is TRBJ2-5, with D possibly being TRBD2 (6 bases). The germline V and J ends were trimmed by 5 bases and 5 bases, with 6 bases remaining between them. Germline CDR1 and CDR2: SGHVS and FNYEAQ. The CDR3 runs 11 residues. The CDR3: CASSRGETQYF. The CDR3 region has the DNA TGTGCCAGCAGCCGGGGGGAGACCCAGTACTTC.

The chain uses TRBV7-9 and TRBJ2-7, with 7 bases matching TRBD2. V lost 6 bases to trimming and J lost 2 bases; unmatched junction nucleotides: 10. CDR3 length equals 15 residues. Germline lookup yields CDR1 SEHNR and CDR2 FQNEAQ (reference sequence). The CDR3 region is CASRPSLAGPYEQYF. The CDR3 nucleotides read TGTGCCAGCAGGCCAAGTTTAGCGGGTCCCTACGAGCAGTACTTC. The variable domain in full, with the rest retrieved from reference TRBV7-9 and TRBJ2-7, is DTGVSQNPRHKITKRGQNVTFRCDPISEHNRLYWYRQTLGQGPEFLTYFQNEAQLEKSRLLSDRFSAERPKGSFSTLEIQRTEQGDSAMYLCASRPSLAGPYEQYFGPGTRLTVT.

On this clone itself: The sample contains more than one DNA sequence encoding this CDR3. The chain employs TRBV7-9 and TRBJ1-5, with unresolved D. V was clipped by 1 base and J by 5 bases, with 3 bases between them. Germline CDR1 reads SEHNR; CDR2 reads FQNEAQ (reference sequence). This CDR3 comprises 12 residues. The chain's CDR3 is CASSLGDQPQHF. The CDR3 DNA reads as TGTGCCAGCAGCTTAGGAGATCAGCCCCAGCATTTT.

The chain employs TRBV29-1 and TRBJ2-3; D gene unclear. The CDR3 runs to 13 residues. Germline loops: CDR1 SQVTM, CDR2 ANQGSEA. The ends were cut back, 4 bases at V and 3 bases at J, with 11 bases in the middle. The CDR3 nucleotides read TGCAGCGTTGGAGGCGTCTTTACAGATACGCAGTATTTT. Encoded protein: CSVGGVFTDTQYF.

The chain uses TRBV11-2 and TRBJ2-3; D unclear. The CDR3 is 14 amino acids. Germline lookup yields CDR1 SGHAT and CDR2 FQNNGV. Trimming stripped 2 bases from V and 1 base from J, with 7 bases between. This CDR3 is CASSLSERTDTQYF. The CDR3 coding sequence is TGTGCCAGCAGCTTATCAGAACGCACAGATACGCAGTATTTT.